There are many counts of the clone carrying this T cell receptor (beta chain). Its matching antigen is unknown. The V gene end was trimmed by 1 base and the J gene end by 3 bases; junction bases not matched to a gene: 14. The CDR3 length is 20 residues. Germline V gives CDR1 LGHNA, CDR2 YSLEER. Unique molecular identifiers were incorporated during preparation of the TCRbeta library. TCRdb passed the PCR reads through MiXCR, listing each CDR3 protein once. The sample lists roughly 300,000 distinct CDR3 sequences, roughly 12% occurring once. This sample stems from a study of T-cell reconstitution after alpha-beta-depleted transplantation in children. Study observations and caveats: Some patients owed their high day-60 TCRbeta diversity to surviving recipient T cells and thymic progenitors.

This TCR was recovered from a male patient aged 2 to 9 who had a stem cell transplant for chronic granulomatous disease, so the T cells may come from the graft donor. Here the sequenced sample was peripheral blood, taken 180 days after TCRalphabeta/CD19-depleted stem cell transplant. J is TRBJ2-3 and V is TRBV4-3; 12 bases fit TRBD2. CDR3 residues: CASSQGPTSGGGGRTDTQYF. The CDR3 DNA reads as TGCGCCAGCAGCCAAGGCCCGACTAGCGGGGGCGGGGGGAGGACAGATACGCAGTATTTT.